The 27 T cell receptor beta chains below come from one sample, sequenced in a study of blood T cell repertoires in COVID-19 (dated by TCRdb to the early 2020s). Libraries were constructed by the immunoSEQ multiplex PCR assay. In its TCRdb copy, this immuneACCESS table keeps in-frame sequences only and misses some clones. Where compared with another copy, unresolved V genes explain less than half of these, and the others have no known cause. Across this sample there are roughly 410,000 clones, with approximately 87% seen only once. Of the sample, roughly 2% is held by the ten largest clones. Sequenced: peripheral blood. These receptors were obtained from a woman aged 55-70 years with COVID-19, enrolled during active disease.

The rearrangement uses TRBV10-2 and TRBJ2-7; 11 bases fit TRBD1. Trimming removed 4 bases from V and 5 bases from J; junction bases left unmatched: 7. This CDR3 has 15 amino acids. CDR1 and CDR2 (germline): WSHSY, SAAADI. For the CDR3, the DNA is TGCGCCAGCAGTGGGTCCGGGACAGGGGGAAACGAGCAGTACTTC. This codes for CASSGSGTGGNEQYF.

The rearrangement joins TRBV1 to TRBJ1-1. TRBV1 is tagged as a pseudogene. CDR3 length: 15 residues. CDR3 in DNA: TGCACCAGCAGCCAATGGGACCCCCGGGGGACTGAAGCTTTCTTT. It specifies CTSSQWDPRGTEAFF.

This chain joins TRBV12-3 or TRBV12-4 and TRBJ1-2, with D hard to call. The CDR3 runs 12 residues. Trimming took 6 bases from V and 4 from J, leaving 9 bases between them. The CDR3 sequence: CASSLVLYGYTF. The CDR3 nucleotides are TGTGCCAGCAGCCTTGTCCTCTATGGCTACACCTTC.

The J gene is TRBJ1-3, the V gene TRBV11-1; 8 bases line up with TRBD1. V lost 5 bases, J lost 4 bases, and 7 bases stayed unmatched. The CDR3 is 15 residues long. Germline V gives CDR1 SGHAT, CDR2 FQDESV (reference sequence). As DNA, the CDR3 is TGTGCCAGCAGCCGGCCCGGGACAGGCGGAAACACCATATATTTT. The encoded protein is CASSRPGTGGNTIYF.

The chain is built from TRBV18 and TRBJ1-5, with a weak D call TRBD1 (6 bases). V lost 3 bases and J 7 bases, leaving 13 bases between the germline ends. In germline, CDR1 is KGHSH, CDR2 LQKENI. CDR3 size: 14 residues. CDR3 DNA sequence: TGTGCCAGCTCACCCAGACATCAGGGGCAGCCCCAGCATTTT. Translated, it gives CASSPRHQGQPQHF.

Here the CDR3 DNA reads TGTGCCAGCAGCATGGCCTGGACAGGAACTTACGAGCAGTACTTC. Its translation is CASSMAWTGTYEQYF. The V and J genes are TRBV5-5 and TRBJ2-7, with 7 bases fitting TRBD1. V shed 4 bases, J shed 4 bases, and the junction held 11 bases outside the gene matches. From germline, CDR1 is SGHKS and CDR2 YYEKEE (reference sequence). This CDR3 region has 15 residues.

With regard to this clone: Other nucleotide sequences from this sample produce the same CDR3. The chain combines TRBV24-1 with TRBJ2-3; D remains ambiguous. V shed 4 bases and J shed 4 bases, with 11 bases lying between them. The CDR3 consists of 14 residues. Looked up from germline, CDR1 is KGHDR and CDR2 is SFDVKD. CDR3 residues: CATSDPSRSDTQYF. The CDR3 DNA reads TGTGCCACCAGTGACCCCTCGCGGTCAGATACGCAGTATTTT.

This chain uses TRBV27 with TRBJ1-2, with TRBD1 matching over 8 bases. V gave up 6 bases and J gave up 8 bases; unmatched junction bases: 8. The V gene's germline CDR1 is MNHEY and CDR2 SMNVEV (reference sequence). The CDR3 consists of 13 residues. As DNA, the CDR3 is TGTGCCAGCAGCCGACAGGGGTTTGGGGGCTACACCTTC. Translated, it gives CASSRQGFGGYTF.

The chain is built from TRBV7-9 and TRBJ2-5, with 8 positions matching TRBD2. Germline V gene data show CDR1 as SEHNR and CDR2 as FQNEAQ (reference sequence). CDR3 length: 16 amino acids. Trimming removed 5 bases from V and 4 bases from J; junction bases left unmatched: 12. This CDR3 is CASSHPYGTRTETQYF. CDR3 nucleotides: TGTGCCAGCAGCCATCCATATGGGACTAGGACAGAGACCCAGTACTTC.

Written as DNA, the CDR3 is TGTGCCAGTAAGACTAGCGGGGATCGATACGAGCAGTACTTC. It yields the protein CASKTSGDRYEQYF. The rearrangement links TRBV19 to TRBJ2-7; 11 nucleotides line up with TRBD2. This CDR3 region has 14 residues. V trimming: 7 bases; J trimming: 4 bases; junction bases outside the gene matches: 6. The germline CDR1 and CDR2 sequences are LNHDA and SQIVND (reference sequence).

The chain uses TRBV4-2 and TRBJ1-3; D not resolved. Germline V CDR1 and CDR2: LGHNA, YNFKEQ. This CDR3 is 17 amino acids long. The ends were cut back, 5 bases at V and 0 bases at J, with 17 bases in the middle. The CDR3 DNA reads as TGTGCCAGCAGCTCTAGGACTACCTCGAGCTCTGGAAACACCATATATTTT. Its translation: CASSSRTTSSSGNTIYF.

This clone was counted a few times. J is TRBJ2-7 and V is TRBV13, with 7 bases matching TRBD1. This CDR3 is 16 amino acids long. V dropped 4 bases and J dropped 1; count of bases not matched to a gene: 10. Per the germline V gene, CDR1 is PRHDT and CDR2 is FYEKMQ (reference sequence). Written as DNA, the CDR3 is TGTGCCAGCAGCTCTCTGGGGACAGAGCATTCCTACGAGCAGTACTTC. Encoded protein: CASSSLGTEHSYEQYF.

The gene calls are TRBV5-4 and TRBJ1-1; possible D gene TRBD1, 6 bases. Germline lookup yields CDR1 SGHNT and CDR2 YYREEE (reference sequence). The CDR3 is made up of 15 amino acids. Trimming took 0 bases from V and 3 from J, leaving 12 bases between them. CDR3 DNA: TGTGCCAGCAGCTTGGCCGAGGGGGTTCACACTGAAGCTTTCTTT. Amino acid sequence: CASSLAEGVHTEAFF.

DNA of the CDR3: TGCGCCAGCAGCCTAGGGGACAATGAGCAGTTCTTC. Its translation: CASSLGDNEQFF. V is TRBV5-1 and J is TRBJ2-1, with a weak D call TRBD1 (5 bases). The ends were cut back, 4 bases at V and 5 bases at J, with 7 bases in the middle. The germline V gene has CDR1 SGHRS and CDR2 YFSETQ. The length of the CDR3 is 12 residues.

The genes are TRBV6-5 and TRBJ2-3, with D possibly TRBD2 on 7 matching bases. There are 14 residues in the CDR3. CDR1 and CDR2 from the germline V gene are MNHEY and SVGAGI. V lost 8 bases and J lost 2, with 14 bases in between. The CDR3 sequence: CASGRGGHTDTQYF. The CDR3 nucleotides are TGTGCCAGCGGAAGGGGGGGCCACACAGATACGCAGTATTTT.

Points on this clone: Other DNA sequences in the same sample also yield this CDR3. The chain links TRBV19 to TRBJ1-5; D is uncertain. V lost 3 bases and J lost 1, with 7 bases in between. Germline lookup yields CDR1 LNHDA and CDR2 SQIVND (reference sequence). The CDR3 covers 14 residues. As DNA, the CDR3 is TGTGCCAGTAGTATTGCGGGGAGCAATCAGCCCCAGCATTTT. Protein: CASSIAGSNQPQHF.

The CDR3 loop reads CASSPLAGGNEQFF. The CDR3 region has the DNA TGTGCCAGCAGCCCCTTAGCGGGGGGGAATGAGCAGTTCTTC. The J gene is TRBJ2-1, the V gene TRBV3-1 (or the pseudogene TRBV3-2); 11 bases line up with TRBD2. The length of the CDR3 is 14 residues. The germline V gene has CDR1 LGHDT and CDR2 YNNKEL (reference sequence). J lost 7 bases, V lost 4 bases, and 3 bases had no gene match.

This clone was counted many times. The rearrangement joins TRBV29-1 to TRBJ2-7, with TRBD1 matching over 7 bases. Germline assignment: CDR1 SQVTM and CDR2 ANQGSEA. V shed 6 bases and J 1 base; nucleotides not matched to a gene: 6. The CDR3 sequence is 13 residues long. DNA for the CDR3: TGCAGCGTGTTGACAGGGCCATCCTACGAGCAGTACTTC. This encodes CSVLTGPSYEQYF.

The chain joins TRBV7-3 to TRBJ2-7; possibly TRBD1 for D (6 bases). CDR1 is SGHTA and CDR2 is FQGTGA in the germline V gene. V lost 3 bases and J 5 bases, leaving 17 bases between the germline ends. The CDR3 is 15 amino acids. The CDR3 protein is CASSFIQGLFDEQYF. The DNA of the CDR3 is TGTGCCAGCAGCTTTATACAGGGCCTCTTCGACGAGCAGTACTTC.

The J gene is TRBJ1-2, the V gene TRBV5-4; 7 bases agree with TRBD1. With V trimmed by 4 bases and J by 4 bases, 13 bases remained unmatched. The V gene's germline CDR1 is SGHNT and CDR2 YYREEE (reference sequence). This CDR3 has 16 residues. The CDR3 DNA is TGTGCCAGCAGCATAGGACAGGACCCCTCACCCTATGGCTACACCTTC. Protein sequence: CASSIGQDPSPYGYTF.

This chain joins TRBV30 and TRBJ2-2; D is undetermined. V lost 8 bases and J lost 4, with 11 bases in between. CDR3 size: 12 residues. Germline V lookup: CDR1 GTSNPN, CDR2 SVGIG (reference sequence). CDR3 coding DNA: TGTGCCCGACATAAGTCCACCGGGGAGCTGTTTTTT. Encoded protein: CARHKSTGELFF.

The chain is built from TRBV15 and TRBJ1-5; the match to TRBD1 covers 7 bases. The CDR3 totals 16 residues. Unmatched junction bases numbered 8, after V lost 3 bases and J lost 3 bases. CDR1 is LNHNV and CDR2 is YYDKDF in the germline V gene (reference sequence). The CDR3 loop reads CATSRARGANNQPQHF. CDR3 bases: TGTGCCACCAGCAGGGCCAGGGGGGCTAACAATCAGCCCCAGCATTTT.

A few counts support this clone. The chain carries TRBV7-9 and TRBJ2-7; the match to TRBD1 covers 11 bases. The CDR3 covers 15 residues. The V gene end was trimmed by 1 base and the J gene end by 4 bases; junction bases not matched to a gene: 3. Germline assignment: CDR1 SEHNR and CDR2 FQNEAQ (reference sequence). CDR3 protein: CASSLGGTGGYEQYF. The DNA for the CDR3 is TGTGCCAGCAGCTTAGGTGGGACAGGGGGTTACGAGCAGTACTTC. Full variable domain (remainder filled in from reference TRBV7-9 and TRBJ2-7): DTGVSQNPRHKITKRGQNVTFRCDPISEHNRLYWYRQTLGQGPEFLTYFQNEAQLEKSRLLSDRFSAERPKGSFSTLEIQRTEQGDSAMYLCASSLGGTGGYEQYFGPGTRLTVT.

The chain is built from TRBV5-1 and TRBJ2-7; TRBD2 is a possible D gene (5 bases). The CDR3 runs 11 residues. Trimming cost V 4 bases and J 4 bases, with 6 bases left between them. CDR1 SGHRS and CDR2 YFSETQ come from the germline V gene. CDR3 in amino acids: CASSDYYEQYF. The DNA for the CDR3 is TGCGCCAGCAGCGACTATTACGAGCAGTACTTC. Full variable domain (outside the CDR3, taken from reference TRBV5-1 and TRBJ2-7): KAGVTQTPRYLIKTRGQQVTLSCSPISGHRSVSWYQQTPGQGLQFLFEYFSETQRNKGNFPGRFSGRQFSNSRSEMNVSTLELGDSALYLCASSDYYEQYFGPGTRLTVT.

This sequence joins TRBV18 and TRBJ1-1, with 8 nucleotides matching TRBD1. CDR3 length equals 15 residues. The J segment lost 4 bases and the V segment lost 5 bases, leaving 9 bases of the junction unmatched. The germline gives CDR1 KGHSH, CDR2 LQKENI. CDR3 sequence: CASSFGTGRGTEAFF. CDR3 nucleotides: TGTGCCAGCTCATTCGGGACAGGAAGGGGCACTGAAGCTTTCTTT.

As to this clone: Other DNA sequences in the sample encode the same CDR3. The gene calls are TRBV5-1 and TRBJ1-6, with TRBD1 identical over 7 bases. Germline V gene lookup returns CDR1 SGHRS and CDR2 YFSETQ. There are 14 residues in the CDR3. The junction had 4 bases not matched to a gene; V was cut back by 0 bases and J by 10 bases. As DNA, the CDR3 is TGCGCCAGCAGCTTGGAAGGAGGGGGCTCACCCCTCCACTTT. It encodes CASSLEGGGSPLHF.

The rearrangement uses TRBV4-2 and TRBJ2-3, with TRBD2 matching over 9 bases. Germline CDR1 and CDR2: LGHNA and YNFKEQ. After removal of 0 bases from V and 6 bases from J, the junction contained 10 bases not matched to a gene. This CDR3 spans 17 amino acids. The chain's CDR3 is CASSQDRGSGGTDTQYF. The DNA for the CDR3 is TGTGCCAGCAGCCAAGATCGGGGTAGCGGGGGAACGGATACGCAGTATTTT.